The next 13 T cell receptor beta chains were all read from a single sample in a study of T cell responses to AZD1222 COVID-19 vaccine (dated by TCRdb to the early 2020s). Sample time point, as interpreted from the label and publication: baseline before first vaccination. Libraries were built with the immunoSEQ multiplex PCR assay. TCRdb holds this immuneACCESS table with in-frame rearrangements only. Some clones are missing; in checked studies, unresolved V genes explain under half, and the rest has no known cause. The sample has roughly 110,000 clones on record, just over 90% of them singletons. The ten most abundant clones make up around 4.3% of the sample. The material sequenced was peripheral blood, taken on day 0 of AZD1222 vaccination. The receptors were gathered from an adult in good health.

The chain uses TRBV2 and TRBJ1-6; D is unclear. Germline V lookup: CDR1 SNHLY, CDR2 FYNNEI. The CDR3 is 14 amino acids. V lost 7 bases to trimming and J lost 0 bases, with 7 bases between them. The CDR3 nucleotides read TGTGCCAGCACTGTTAACTCCTATAATTCACCCCTCCACTTT. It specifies CASTVNSYNSPLHF. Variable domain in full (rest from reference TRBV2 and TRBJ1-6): EPEVTQTPSHQVTQMGQEVILRCVPISNHLYFYWYRQILGQKVEFLVSFYNNEISEKSEIFDDQFSVERPDGSNFTLKIRSTKLEDSAMYFCASTVNSYNSPLHFGNGTRLTVT.

CDR3 sequence: CASSEYKVGSPLHF. CDR3 bases: TGTGCCAGCAGTGAATATAAGGTGGGGTCACCCCTCCACTTT. This chain links TRBV25-1 with TRBJ1-6; no clear D. Germline values: CDR1 MGHDK, CDR2 SYGVNS. Trimming pared 0 bases from V and 10 bases from J, leaving 10 bases between. The CDR3 is made up of 14 amino acids.

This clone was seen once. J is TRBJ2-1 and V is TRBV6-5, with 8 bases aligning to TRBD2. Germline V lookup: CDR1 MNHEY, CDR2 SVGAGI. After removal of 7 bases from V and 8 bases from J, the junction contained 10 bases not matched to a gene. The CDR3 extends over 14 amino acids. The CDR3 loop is CASTYGGAIYEQFF. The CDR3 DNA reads TGTGCCAGCACCTACGGGGGGGCTATCTATGAGCAGTTCTTC.

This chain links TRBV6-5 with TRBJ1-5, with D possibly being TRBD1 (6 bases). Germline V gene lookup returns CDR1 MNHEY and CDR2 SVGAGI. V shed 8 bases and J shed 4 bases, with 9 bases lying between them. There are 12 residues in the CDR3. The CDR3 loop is CASEGENQPQHF. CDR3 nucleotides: TGTGCCAGCGAGGGGGAGAATCAGCCCCAGCATTTT.

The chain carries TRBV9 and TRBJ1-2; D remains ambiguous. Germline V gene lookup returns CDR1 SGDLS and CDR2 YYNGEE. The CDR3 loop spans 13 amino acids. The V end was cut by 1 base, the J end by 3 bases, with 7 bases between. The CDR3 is CASSVPGYYGYTF. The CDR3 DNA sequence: TGTGCCAGCAGCGTACCGGGGTACTATGGCTACACCTTC.

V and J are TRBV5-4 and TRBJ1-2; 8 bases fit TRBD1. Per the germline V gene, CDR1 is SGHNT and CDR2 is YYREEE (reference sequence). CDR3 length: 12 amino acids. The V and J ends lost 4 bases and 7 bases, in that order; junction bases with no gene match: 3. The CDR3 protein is CASSIQGGGYTF. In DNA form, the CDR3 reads TGTGCCAGCAGCATACAGGGGGGTGGCTACACCTTC. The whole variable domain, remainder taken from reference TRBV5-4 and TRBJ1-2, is ETGVTQSPTHLIKTRGQQVTLRCSSQSGHNTVSWYQQALGQGPQFIFQYYREEENGRGNFPPRFSGLQFPNYSSELNVNALELDDSALYLCASSIQGGGYTFGSGTRLTVV.

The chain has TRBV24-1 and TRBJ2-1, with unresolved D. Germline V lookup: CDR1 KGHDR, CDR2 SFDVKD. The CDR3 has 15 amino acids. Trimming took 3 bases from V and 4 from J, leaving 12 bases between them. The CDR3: CATSDRKRPYNEQFF. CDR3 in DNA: TGTGCCACCAGTGATAGGAAGCGCCCGTACAATGAGCAGTTCTTC.

CDR3 coding DNA: TGTGCCAGCAGCCAAGGGACTAGCGGGGGGCTAAACACAGATACGCAGTATTTT. The encoded protein is CASSQGTSGGLNTDTQYF. This chain links TRBV21-1 with TRBJ2-3; the D segment call TRBD2 is taken from the table without a DNA check. TRBV21-1 is deemed a pseudogene. The CDR3 contains 18 residues.

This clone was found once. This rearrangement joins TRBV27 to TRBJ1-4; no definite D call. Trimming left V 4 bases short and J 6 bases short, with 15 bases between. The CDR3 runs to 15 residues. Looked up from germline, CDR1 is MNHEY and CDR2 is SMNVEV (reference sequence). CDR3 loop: CASSSLISLDEKLFF. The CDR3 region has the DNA TGTGCCAGCAGTTCACTGATTTCCTTGGATGAAAAACTGTTTTTT.

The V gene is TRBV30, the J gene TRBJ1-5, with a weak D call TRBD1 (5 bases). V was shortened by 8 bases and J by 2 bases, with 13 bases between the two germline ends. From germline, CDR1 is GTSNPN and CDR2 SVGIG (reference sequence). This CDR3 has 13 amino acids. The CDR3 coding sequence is TGTGCCCAGTCAGTAGGGGGCAATCAGCCCCAGCATTTT. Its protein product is CAQSVGGNQPQHF.

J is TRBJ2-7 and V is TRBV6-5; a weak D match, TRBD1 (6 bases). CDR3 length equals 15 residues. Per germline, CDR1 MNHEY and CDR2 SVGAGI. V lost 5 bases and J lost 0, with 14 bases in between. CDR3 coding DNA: TGTGCCAGCAGTACCCGGGACAAAGGCTCCTACGAGCAGTACTTC. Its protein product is CASSTRDKGSYEQYF.

Here the CDR3 reads CASSLGLMNTEAFF. The CDR3 DNA sequence: TGTGCCAGCAGCCTAGGTCTCATGAACACTGAAGCTTTCTTT. The chain recombines TRBV7-2 with TRBJ1-1, with unresolved D. V was cut by 5 bases and J by 0 bases, with 10 bases left in between. CDR3 length equals 14 residues. CDR1 is SGHTA, CDR2 FQGNSA, per germline.

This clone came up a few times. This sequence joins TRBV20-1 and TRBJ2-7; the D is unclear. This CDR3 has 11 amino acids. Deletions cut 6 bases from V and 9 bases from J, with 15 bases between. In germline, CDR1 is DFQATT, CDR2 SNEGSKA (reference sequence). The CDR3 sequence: CSALQDPGQYF. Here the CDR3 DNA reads TGCAGTGCCCTTCAGGACCCGGGGCAGTACTTC.